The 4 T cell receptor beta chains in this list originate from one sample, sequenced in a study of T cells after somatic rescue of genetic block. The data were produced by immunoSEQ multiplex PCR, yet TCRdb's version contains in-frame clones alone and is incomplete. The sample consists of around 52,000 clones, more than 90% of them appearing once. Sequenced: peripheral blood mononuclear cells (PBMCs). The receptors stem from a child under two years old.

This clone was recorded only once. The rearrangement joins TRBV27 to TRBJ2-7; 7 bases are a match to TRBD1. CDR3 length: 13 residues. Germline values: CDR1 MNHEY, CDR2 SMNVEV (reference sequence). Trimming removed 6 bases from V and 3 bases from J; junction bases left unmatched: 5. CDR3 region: CASRHGQDYEQYF. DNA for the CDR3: TGTGCCAGCAGACACGGACAGGACTACGAGCAGTACTTC.

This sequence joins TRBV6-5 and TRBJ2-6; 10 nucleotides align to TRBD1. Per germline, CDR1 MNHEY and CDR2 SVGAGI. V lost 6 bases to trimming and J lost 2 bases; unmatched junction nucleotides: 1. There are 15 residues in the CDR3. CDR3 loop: CASRTGGAGANVLTF. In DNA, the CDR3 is TGTGCCAGCAGGACAGGGGGCGCTGGGGCCAACGTCCTGACTTTC.

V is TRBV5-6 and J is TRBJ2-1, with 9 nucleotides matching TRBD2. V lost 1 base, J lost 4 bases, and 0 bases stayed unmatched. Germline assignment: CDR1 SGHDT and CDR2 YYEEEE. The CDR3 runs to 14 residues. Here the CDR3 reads CASSLSGRYNEQFF. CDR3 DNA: TGTGCCAGCAGCTTGAGCGGGAGGTACAATGAGCAGTTCTTC. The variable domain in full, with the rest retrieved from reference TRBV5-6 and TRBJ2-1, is DAGVTQSPTHLIKTRGQQVTLRCSPKSGHDTVSWYQQALGQGPQFIFQYYEEEERQRGNFPDRFSGHQFPNYSSELNVNALLLGDSALYLCASSLSGRYNEQFFGPGTRLTVL.

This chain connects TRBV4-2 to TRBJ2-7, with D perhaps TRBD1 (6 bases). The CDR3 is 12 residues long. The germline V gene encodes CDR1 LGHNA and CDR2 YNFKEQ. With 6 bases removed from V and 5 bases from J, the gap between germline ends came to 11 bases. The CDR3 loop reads CASSLQGNEQYF. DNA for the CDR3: TGTGCCAGCAGTTTACAGGGAAACGAGCAGTACTTC.